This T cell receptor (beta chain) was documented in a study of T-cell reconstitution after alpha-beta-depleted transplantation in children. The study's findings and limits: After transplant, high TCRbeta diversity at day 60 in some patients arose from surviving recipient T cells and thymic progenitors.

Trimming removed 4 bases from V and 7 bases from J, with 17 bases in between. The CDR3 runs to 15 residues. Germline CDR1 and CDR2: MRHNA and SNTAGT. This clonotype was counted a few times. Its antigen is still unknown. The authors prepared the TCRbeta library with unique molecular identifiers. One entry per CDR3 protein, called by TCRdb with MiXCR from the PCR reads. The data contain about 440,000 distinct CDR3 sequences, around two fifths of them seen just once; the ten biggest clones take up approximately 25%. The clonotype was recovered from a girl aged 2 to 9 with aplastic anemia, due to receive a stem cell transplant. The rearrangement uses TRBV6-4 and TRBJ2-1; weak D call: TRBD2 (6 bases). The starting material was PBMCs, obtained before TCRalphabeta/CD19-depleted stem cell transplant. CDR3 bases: TGTGCCAGCAGTGTGGAAGGGACTCCCTTGAATGAGCAGTTCTTC. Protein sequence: CASSVEGTPLNEQFF.